A single sample gave rise to the 24 T cell receptor beta chains below, sequenced in a study of T cells after yellow fever vaccination. Each CDR3 protein gets one entry after TCRdb re-called the 5' RACE reads with MiXCR. This table has 170,000 or so distinct CDR3 sequences, roughly a tenth appearing once. The specimen was CD8+ T cells sorted from PBMCs, collected 45 days after the yellow fever booster vaccination. These receptors were obtained from a young man who received the YFV17D yellow fever vaccine.

This clonotype appeared many times. The rearrangement uses TRBV11-2 and TRBJ2-3; possibly TRBD1 for D (5 bases). Trimming removed 6 bases at V and 3 bases at J, with 13 bases between. The V gene's germline CDR1 is SGHAT and CDR2 FQNNGV. The CDR3 consists of 14 residues. The CDR3 protein is CASSPDTGTDTQYF. In DNA, the CDR3 is TGTGCCAGCAGTCCGGACACCGGGACAGATACGCAGTATTTT.

The chain links TRBV12-3 or TRBV12-4 to TRBJ2-7, with 7 bases fitting TRBD1. The CDR3 has 12 amino acids. V lost 5 bases, J lost 4 bases, and 2 bases stayed unmatched. CDR3 DNA: TGTGCCAGCAGTCTGGGACAGTACGAGCAGTACGTC. It translates to CASSLGQYEQYV.

The rearrangement links TRBV4-2 to TRBJ2-2; the match to TRBD2 covers 12 bases. Trimming at V came to 1 base and at J to 1 base, leaving 4 bases not matched to a gene. The CDR3 consists of 18 residues. Germline V gives CDR1 LGHNA, CDR2 YNFKEQ. CDR3 sequence reads: CASSQVLAGGENTGELFF. The CDR3 nucleotides read TGTGCCAGCAGCCAAGTCCTAGCGGGGGGGGAGAACACCGGGGAGCTGTTTTTT.

This clonotype was observed a few times. The chain joins TRBV19 to TRBJ2-1, with D unresolved. There are 13 residues in the CDR3. The V end lost 5 bases, the J end lost 0 bases, and 5 bases lay between the germline ends. Germline CDR1 reads LNHDA; CDR2 reads SQIVND (reference sequence). As DNA, the CDR3 is TGTGCCAGTAGTGTCCGCTCCTACAATGAGCAGTTCTTC. Protein sequence: CASSVRSYNEQFF.

This clonotype was counted between two and nine times. The chain employs TRBV29-1 and TRBJ2-1; D is undetermined. The CDR3 contains 10 residues. V was shortened by 7 bases and J by 9 bases, with 10 bases between the two germline ends. The V gene's germline CDR1 is SQVTM and CDR2 ANQGSEA. Written as DNA, the CDR3 is TGCAGCGCCTTTGGGTTTGAGCAGTTCTTC. It is translated as CSAFGFEQFF.

The rearrangement links TRBV7-9 to TRBJ2-3; no clear D gene. Trimming pared 1 base from V and 3 bases from J, leaving 14 bases between. CDR1 and CDR2 (germline): SEHNR, FQNEAQ (reference sequence). This CDR3 is 16 amino acids long. CDR3 nucleotide sequence: TGTGCCAGCAGCTTAGGTTTCAGGCCCCCTACAGATACGCAGTATTTT. Translated: CASSLGFRPPTDTQYF.

In its sample, this clonotype was seen a few times. The V and J genes are TRBV7-9 and TRBJ1-4, with D maybe TRBD1 (5 bases). The CDR3 is 14 residues long. CDR1 and CDR2 from the germline V gene are SEHNR and FQNEAQ (reference sequence). Trimming took 3 bases from V and 8 from J, leaving 13 bases between them. As DNA, the CDR3 is TGTGCCAGCAGCTTCCCGGGTCGGGGGGAAAAACTGTTTTTT. Its protein is CASSFPGRGEKLFF.

The V gene is TRBV6-4, the J gene TRBJ2-7, with a weak D call TRBD1 (6 bases). There are 14 residues in the CDR3. From germline, CDR1 is MRHNA and CDR2 SNTAGT. Between the trimmed V and J ends, which lost 2 bases and 2 bases, there was a span of 10 bases. CDR3 nucleotides: TGTGCCAGCAGTGACCTCGGACAGACCTACGAGCAGTACGTC. This codes for CASSDLGQTYEQYV.

In this sample, this clonotype turned up a few times. The chain couples TRBV24-1 to TRBJ1-5; the D gene is possibly TRBD1 (5 bases). V was clipped by 5 bases and J by 7 bases, with 11 bases between them. The length of the CDR3 is 13 residues. Germline CDR1 reads KGHDR; CDR2 reads SFDVKD. Here the CDR3 DNA reads TGTGCCACCAGTGCGAGGGGTAAGCAGCCCCAGCATTTT. Amino acid sequence: CATSARGKQPQHF.

J is TRBJ1-6 and V is TRBV19; 8 nucleotides line up with TRBD1. Trimming cost V 7 bases and J 12 bases; bases outside gene matches: 8. This CDR3 has 13 amino acids. Germline V gives CDR1 LNHDA, CDR2 SQIVND (reference sequence). This chain's CDR3 is CASTIQGAGPLHF. CDR3 in DNA: TGTGCCAGTACTATCCAGGGGGCAGGACCCCTCCACTTT. The full variable domain, with the rest looked up from reference TRBV19 and TRBJ1-6, is DGGITQSPKYLFRKEGQNVTLSCEQNLNHDAMYWYRQDPGQGLRLIYYSQIVNDFQKGDIAEGYSVSREKKESFPLTVTSAQKNPTAFYLCASTIQGAGPLHFGNGTRLTVT.

This chain joins TRBV19 and TRBJ1-5, with D unclear. V lost 1 base, J lost 5 bases, and 6 bases lay in between. The CDR3 is made up of 13 amino acids. Germline V gene data show CDR1 as LNHDA and CDR2 as SQIVND (reference sequence). The DNA for the CDR3 is TGTGCCAGTAGTATAGTGAGGGATCAGCCCCAGCATTTT. It specifies CASSIVRDQPQHF.

This clonotype turned up a few times. The chain recombines TRBV5-1 with TRBJ2-2; the match to TRBD2 covers 9 bases. Germline V gene lookup returns CDR1 SGHRS and CDR2 YFSETQ. The V and J ends lost 1 base and 7 bases, in that order; junction bases with no gene match: 8. The length of the CDR3 is 16 residues. The CDR3 DNA sequence: TGCGCCAGCAGCTTGTTTCGGCGGGGGGGCAACGGGGAGCTGTTTTTT. Amino acid sequence: CASSLFRRGGNGELFF.

The rearrangement joins TRBV5-1 to TRBJ1-3; possibly TRBD1 for D (5 bases). This CDR3 spans 16 amino acids. CDR1 is SGHRS and CDR2 is YFSETQ in the germline V gene. Deletions cut 1 base from V and 9 bases from J, with 20 bases between. The CDR3, as DNA: TGCGCCAGCAGCTTGAGGGACGGCATCTGGAGGTGCACCATATATTTT. Protein product: CASSLRDGIWRCTIYF.

This clonotype was observed many times. The chain joins TRBV7-9 to TRBJ2-1, with TRBD1 matching 8 bases. There are 15 residues in the CDR3. V lost 4 bases to trimming and J lost 3 bases; unmatched junction nucleotides: 5. The germline V gene encodes CDR1 SEHNR and CDR2 FQNEAQ (reference sequence). This CDR3 reads CASSSSGGLYNEQFF. CDR3 in DNA: TGTGCCAGCAGCTCCTCAGGGGGCCTCTACAATGAGCAGTTCTTC.

This clonotype was observed at least ten times. V and J are TRBV6-5 and TRBJ2-1; 7 bases line up with TRBD2. V was pared by 0 bases and J by 0 bases, with 2 bases of the junction left unmatched. Germline V lookup: CDR1 MNHEY, CDR2 SVGAGI. There are 16 residues in the CDR3. CDR3 protein: CASSYSAGSSYNEQFF. In DNA form, the CDR3 reads TGTGCCAGCAGTTACTCAGCGGGGAGCTCCTACAATGAGCAGTTCTTC.

This clonotype was detected only a few times. The DNA for the CDR3 is TGTGCCAGCAGTTTATCGTTTTGGTCCCAAGAAACCAAAAACATTCAGTACTTC. As protein: CASSLSFWSQETKNIQYF. V is TRBV27 and J is TRBJ2-4; D is uncertain. Per germline, CDR1 MNHEY and CDR2 SMNVEV (reference sequence). Between the trimmed V and J ends, which lost 0 bases and 2 bases, there was a span of 17 bases. The CDR3 is made up of 18 amino acids.

The V gene is TRBV2, the J gene TRBJ2-7; TRBD1 matches at 9 bases. The CDR3 is 15 residues long. Per germline, CDR1 SNHLY and CDR2 FYNNEI. Trimming cost V 4 bases and J 2 bases; bases outside gene matches: 6. The CDR3 loop is CASSGGTGTPYEQYF. CDR3 nucleotide sequence: TGTGCCAGCAGTGGTGGGACAGGGACTCCCTACGAGCAGTACTTC.

This clonotype has more than one count but fewer than ten. The chain is built from TRBV6-2 or TRBV6-3 and TRBJ2-1; tentatively, D is TRBD2 (6 bases). Germline CDR1 is MNHEY and CDR2 is SVGEGT. The CDR3 sequence is 13 residues long. Trimming removed 8 bases from V and 2 bases from J, with 10 bases in between. CDR3 loop: CASAAGTYNEQFF. The CDR3 DNA reads TGTGCCAGCGCTGCGGGGACCTACAATGAGCAGTTCTTC.

The sample holds a few counts of this clonotype. The genes are TRBV7-9 and TRBJ2-7; TRBD1 aligns across 7 bases. With 5 bases clipped from V and 3 bases from J, the junction kept 7 bases outside the gene matches. In germline, CDR1 is SEHNR, CDR2 FQNEAQ (reference sequence). The CDR3 runs 14 residues. CDR3 region: CASSGFRDSYEQYV. CDR3 sequence (DNA): TGTGCCAGCAGCGGGTTCAGGGACAGCTACGAGCAGTACGTC.

This clonotype was observed many times. The chain has TRBV7-6 and TRBJ2-3, with 14 bases matching TRBD2. The CDR3 contains 17 residues. V shed 6 bases and J 0 bases; nucleotides not matched to a gene: 5. Germline V gene sequence: CDR1 SGHVS, CDR2 FNYEAQ. The CDR3 bases are TGTGCCAGCAGTCCGGGACTAGCGGGAGATAGCACAGATACGCAGTATTTT. Its protein is CASSPGLAGDSTDTQYF.

This clonotype was detected only a few times. V gene TRBV29-1 combines with J gene TRBJ2-1; D ambiguous. The CDR3 length is 12 residues. V was pared by 3 bases and J by 8 bases, with 11 bases between. The germline V gene encodes CDR1 SQVTM and CDR2 ANQGSEA. In DNA, the CDR3 is TGCAGCGTTGAGAGCCGACATTATGAGCAGTTCTTC. Translating it yields CSVESRHYEQFF.

This clonotype has more than one count but fewer than ten. The chain uses TRBV12-3 or TRBV12-4 and TRBJ2-1; 7 bases map to TRBD1. J was trimmed by 7 bases and V by 4 bases; bases with no gene match: 10. This CDR3 has 15 residues. CDR3 region: CASSSPPQGLNEQFF. In DNA form, the CDR3 reads TGTGCCAGCAGTTCCCCCCCACAGGGGTTAAATGAGCAGTTCTTC.

J is TRBJ1-3 and V is TRBV4-1; TRBD1 is a possible D gene (5 bases). This CDR3 region has 14 residues. CDR1 MGHRA and CDR2 YSYEKL come from the germline V gene. V was pared by 2 bases and J by 8 bases, with 13 bases between. CDR3 protein: CASSQLSTEDTIYF. The CDR3 DNA reads TGCGCCAGCAGCCAACTGTCGACAGAAGACACCATATATTTT.

This sequence joins TRBV18 and TRBJ1-3; D might be TRBD1 (6 bases). Germline lookup yields CDR1 KGHSH and CDR2 LQKENI. The CDR3 totals 16 residues. V dropped 3 bases and J dropped 4 bases, with 16 bases sitting between them. CDR3 DNA: TGTGCCAGCTCACCTAACAGACAGGAGAAAGGAAACACCATATATTTT. This encodes CASSPNRQEKGNTIYF. Using reference TRBV18 and TRBJ1-3 for the parts outside the CDR3, the full variable domain is NAGVMQNPRHLVRRRGQEARLRCSPMKGHSHVYWYRQLPEEGLKFMVYLQKENIIDESGMPKERFSAEFPKEGPSILRIQQVVRGDSAAYFCASSPNRQEKGNTIYFGEGSWLTVV.